Listed here are 26 T cell receptor beta chains from one sample, sequenced in a study of cytomegalovirus exposure and HLA in healthy donors. 60 Vbeta and 13 Jbeta primers were used in PCR. The repertoire was sequenced with immunoSEQ multiplex PCR; TCRdb's copy has only in-frame clones and lacks some. The sample has about 160,000 clones; 75% to 90% are singletons. Specimen: PBMCs. All receptors come from a man between 50 and 59 years old in good health and CMV-seropositive.

The V call is TRBV15, the J call TRBJ2-7; D may be TRBD1 (5 bases). Germline CDR1 LNHNV, CDR2 YYDKDF (reference sequence). The CDR3 sequence is 12 residues long. Deletions cut 0 bases from V and 6 bases from J, with 6 bases between. The CDR3 nucleotides read TGTGCCACCAGCAGAGACAGGGTCGAGCAGTACTTC. Translating gives CATSRDRVEQYF.

The V call is TRBV2, the J call TRBJ2-3; weak D call: TRBD2 (6 bases). Trimming left V 5 bases short and J 6 bases short, with 18 bases between. Germline V gene lookup returns CDR1 SNHLY and CDR2 FYNNEI. The CDR3 contains 15 residues. CDR3 DNA: TGTGCCAGCAGTTACGGGACTCAGGTCGGCGATACGCAGTATTTT. Its translation: CASSYGTQVGDTQYF.

This CDR3 is CASSVFSGEAPDTQYF. The DNA for the CDR3 is TGTGCCAGCAGCGTATTTTCCGGGGAAGCTCCGGATACGCAGTATTTT. The rearrangement links TRBV9 to TRBJ2-3, with D possibly TRBD2 on 5 matching bases. The length of the CDR3 is 16 residues. Germline V gene lookup returns CDR1 SGDLS and CDR2 YYNGEE. The V end lost 1 base, the J end lost 6 bases, and 18 bases lay between the germline ends.

The CDR3 region has the DNA TGTGCCAGCAGCTTAAGACAGGGAGGCTCTGGAAACACCATATATTTT. This codes for CASSLRQGGSGNTIYF. The J gene is TRBJ1-3, the V gene TRBV7-9, with 7 bases aligning to TRBD1. The junction had 4 bases not matched to a gene; V was cut back by 2 bases and J by 0 bases. Germline V gene lookup returns CDR1 SEHNR and CDR2 FQNEAQ (reference sequence). The CDR3 totals 16 residues. Supplemented by reference TRBV7-9 and TRBJ1-3, the full variable domain reads DTGVSQNPRHKITKRGQNVTFRCDPISEHNRLYWYRQTLGQGPEFLTYFQNEAQLEKSRLLSDRFSAERPKGSFSTLEIQRTEQGDSAMYLCASSLRQGGSGNTIYFGEGSWLTVV.

The chain uses TRBV11-3 and TRBJ2-2; a weak D match, TRBD1 (6 bases). Germline V gives CDR1 SGHNT, CDR2 YENEEA. The V and J ends lost 5 bases and 4 bases respectively, with 14 bases between them. CDR3 size: 15 residues. CDR3 residues: CASSPRQVGTGELFF. DNA of the CDR3: TGTGCCAGCAGCCCCCGACAGGTCGGCACCGGGGAGCTGTTTTTT.

The chain uses TRBV4-1 and TRBJ2-5; D call uncertain. The tail of the sequence fits TRBJ2-7 better, so the J call may be wrong. CDR3 length: 13 residues. Germline CDR1 reads MGHRA; CDR2 reads YSYEKL. The CDR3 reads CASSQVGDYEQYF. The CDR3 DNA reads as TGCGCCAGCAGCCAAGTCGGAGACTACGAGCAGTACTTC.

This chain's CDR3 is CASSLGQSSGNTIYF. As DNA, the CDR3 is TGTGCCAGCAGCTTGGGACAGAGCTCTGGAAACACCATATATTTT. The chain employs TRBV5-5 and TRBJ1-3; perhaps TRBD1 as D (5 bases). The CDR3 spans 15 residues. Trimming pared 0 bases from V and 0 bases from J, leaving 7 bases between. Germline V gene sequence: CDR1 SGHKS, CDR2 YYEKEE (reference sequence).

This clone turned up a few times. DNA for the CDR3: TGTGCCAGCAGTGAAAGGTGGGAGAGGAACGAGCAGTACTTC. As protein: CASSERWERNEQYF. V gene TRBV2 combines with J gene TRBJ2-7, with D possibly matching TRBD2 (5 bases). Germline CDR1 and CDR2: SNHLY and FYNNEI. The CDR3 is 14 residues long. V was trimmed by 2 bases and J by 5 bases, leaving 13 bases between them.

The gene calls are TRBV5-1 and TRBJ1-2; a weak D match, TRBD1 (6 bases). The germline V gene has CDR1 SGHRS and CDR2 YFSETQ. This CDR3 comprises 15 residues. Trimming removed 4 bases at V and 3 bases at J, with 16 bases between. The CDR3 region has the DNA TGCGCCAGCAGCGACCGGGACGAGGGGGACTATGGCTACACCTTC. It codes for CASSDRDEGDYGYTF.

V is TRBV25-1 and J is TRBJ2-7, with D perhaps matching TRBD1 (6 bases). This CDR3 is built from 13 residues. Trimming shortened V by 8 bases and J by 0 bases, and 11 bases separated the two germline ends. The germline V gene has CDR1 MGHDK and CDR2 SYGVNS. The CDR3 region is CASEGVGSYEQYF. The CDR3, as DNA: TGTGCCAGCGAGGGGGTGGGCTCCTACGAGCAGTACTTC.

The V gene is TRBV7-9, the J gene TRBJ2-3; 14 positions match TRBD2. CDR1 and CDR2 (germline): SEHNR, FQNEAQ (reference sequence). CDR3 length: 18 amino acids. V dropped 4 bases and J dropped 4; count of bases not matched to a gene: 10. This CDR3 reads CASSSRLAGGRSADTQYF. The CDR3 coding sequence is TGTGCCAGCAGCTCCAGACTAGCGGGGGGGCGAAGTGCAGATACGCAGTATTTT.

The genes are TRBV4-3 and TRBJ1-3; D is unresolved. CDR3 size: 15 residues. The germline CDR1 and CDR2 sequences are LGHNA and YSLEER. Trimming pared 1 base from V and 0 bases from J, leaving 7 bases between. Here the CDR3 DNA reads TGCGCCAGCAGCCAAGGTCACGGCTCTGGAAACACCATATATTTT. Amino acids: CASSQGHGSGNTIYF.

This clone was detected only a few times. V is TRBV5-1 and J is TRBJ1-4; TRBD1 matches 9 bases. The germline V gene encodes CDR1 SGHRS and CDR2 YFSETQ. The CDR3 is 15 residues long. With V trimmed by 3 bases and J by 6 bases, 6 bases remained unmatched. The CDR3 loop is CASSSTGGEDEKLFF. The CDR3 coding sequence is TGCGCCAGCAGCTCGACAGGGGGTGAGGATGAAAAACTGTTTTTT.

This chain uses TRBV27 with TRBJ1-1, with 11 bases identical to TRBD1. The V gene end was trimmed by 4 bases and the J gene end by 2 bases; junction bases not matched to a gene: 3. Germline lookup yields CDR1 MNHEY and CDR2 SMNVEV (reference sequence). The CDR3 runs to 15 residues. The CDR3 loop is CASSYGTGGNTEAFF. CDR3 DNA: TGTGCCAGCAGTTACGGGACAGGGGGAAACACTGAAGCTTTCTTT.

This chain uses TRBV27 with TRBJ2-6; D might be TRBD1 (6 bases). With 4 bases removed from V and 0 bases from J, the gap between germline ends came to 19 bases. Germline V gives CDR1 MNHEY, CDR2 SMNVEV (reference sequence). CDR3 size: 19 residues. The CDR3 reads CASSSSQGKPSSGANVLTF. The CDR3 DNA reads TGTGCCAGCAGTTCCAGCCAGGGGAAACCCAGCTCTGGGGCCAACGTCCTGACTTTC.

This clone was seen a single time. The chain links TRBV15 to TRBJ2-1; possibly TRBD1 for D (7 bases). The CDR3 is 17 residues long. CDR1 and CDR2 from the germline V gene are LNHNV and YYDKDF (reference sequence). The V gene lost 1 base and the J gene lost 0 bases, with 13 bases spanning the gap. As DNA, the CDR3 is TGTGCCACCAGCAGAGCTGCGGGGACAGCCTCCTACAATGAGCAGTTCTTC. It is translated as CATSRAAGTASYNEQFF.

The V gene is TRBV10-3, the J gene TRBJ1-6; 9 bases agree with TRBD1. Trimming removed 10 bases from V and 14 bases from J; junction bases left unmatched: 15. From germline, CDR1 is ENHRY and CDR2 SYGVKD. The CDR3 extends over 14 amino acids. The CDR3 DNA follows: TGTGCCAGTGCCGGGACAGGGCTGGGTCGGTCCCTCCACTTT. Residues: CASAGTGLGRSLHF.

This sequence joins TRBV7-9 and TRBJ2-5; the D is unclear. CDR3 length equals 14 residues. CDR1 is SEHNR and CDR2 is FQNEAQ in the germline V gene (reference sequence). Trimming pared 5 bases from V and 4 bases from J, leaving 14 bases between. As DNA, the CDR3 is TGTGCCAGCAGCCCGCAGATACCAAGAGAGACCCAGTACTTC. This gives the protein CASSPQIPRETQYF.

The chain links TRBV7-2 to TRBJ2-1; 7 bases are a match to TRBD2. V lost 3 bases, J lost 7 bases, and 12 bases stayed unmatched. The CDR3 totals 16 residues. From germline, CDR1 is SGHTA and CDR2 FQGNSA. The CDR3 region is CASSFSVGRGTNEQFF. CDR3 in DNA: TGTGCCAGCAGCTTTAGCGTAGGGAGGGGAACTAATGAGCAGTTCTTC.

The chain uses TRBV9 and TRBJ2-2; TRBD2 aligns across 13 bases. Germline V gives CDR1 SGDLS, CDR2 YYNGEE. V lost 3 bases and J lost 6; bases outside the gene matches: 8. CDR3 length: 17 amino acids. CDR3 bases: TGTGCCAGCAGCGACGGGACTAGCGGGGAGGGGGCCGGGGAGCTGTTTTTT. Translating it yields CASSDGTSGEGAGELFF.

The J gene is TRBJ1-6, the V gene TRBV14; 9 positions agree with TRBD1. The junction had 5 bases not matched to a gene; V was cut back by 6 bases and J by 8 bases. The germline V gene has CDR1 SGHDN and CDR2 FVKESK. CDR3 length equals 14 residues. The CDR3: CASSRDREYSPLHF. CDR3 in DNA: TGTGCCAGCAGTAGGGACAGGGAATATTCACCCCTCCACTTT.

The chain has TRBV10-2 and TRBJ1-2; no reliable D call. V was pared by 3 bases and J by 8 bases, with 13 bases between. The CDR3 spans 13 residues. Germline V gene lookup returns CDR1 WSHSY and CDR2 SAAADI. CDR3 in amino acids: CASSEGGGSGYTF. Here the CDR3 DNA reads TGCGCCAGCAGTGAAGGTGGAGGAAGCGGCTACACCTTC.

This chain connects TRBV1 to TRBJ2-3; the table's TRBD2 call for D was not verified on the DNA. TRBV1 constitutes a pseudogene. CDR3 length: 16 residues. The CDR3 spells CTSSQRLAGAADTQYF. The CDR3 DNA sequence: TGCACCAGCAGCCAACGTCTAGCGGGGGCAGCAGATACGCAGTATTTT.

This chain uses TRBV21-1 with TRBJ2-7; TRBD2, as called in the table, went unchecked against the DNA. TRBV21-1 is noted as a pseudogene. This CDR3 is built from 8 residues. The CDR3 region has the DNA TGTGCCAGCAGGGGGGGGTACTTC. Translated, it gives CASRGGYF.

The rearrangement joins TRBV5-1 to TRBJ2-7, with 10 bases aligning to TRBD2. Germline trimming cut 0 bases from V and 6 bases from J; bases unmatched to any gene: 3. This CDR3 spans 14 amino acids. CDR1 is SGHRS and CDR2 is YFSETQ in the germline V gene. DNA of the CDR3: TGCGCCAGCAGCTTGGAAGCTAGCGGGAGCGAGCAGTACTTC. It encodes CASSLEASGSEQYF.

The genes are TRBV5-4 and TRBJ1-1; D is uncertain. Germline assignment: CDR1 SGHNT and CDR2 YYREEE (reference sequence). V lost 4 bases, J lost 1 base, and 5 bases lay in between. The CDR3 has 12 amino acids. This CDR3 is CASSTRNTEAFF. DNA for the CDR3: TGTGCCAGCAGCACAAGGAACACTGAAGCTTTCTTT.